This TCR beta chain appears in the sequencing data of a study of cytomegalovirus exposure and HLA in healthy donors. General study results and limits: Researchers left out some V segments, among them TRBV6-2 and TRBV6-3, as indistinguishable. Per a later analysis, about 17,000 TCR beta sequences showed association with HLA alleles at 0.05 false discovery rate. Associated with cytomegalovirus, according to the listing, were approximately 160 TCR beta chains.

This CDR3 has 16 amino acids. V was clipped by 6 bases and J by 1 base, with 19 bases between them. Looked up from germline, CDR1 is MGHDK and CDR2 is SYGVNS. Amplification used 60 Vbeta primers and 13 Jbeta primers. Generated by immunoSEQ multiplex PCR, the TCRdb table keeps only in-frame clones and is missing some. The sample yields some 190,000 clones, around 78% seen once. This clone has a single count. What it binds is unknown. The TCR was taken from a man between 18 and 29 years old in good health and CMV-seronegative. The V gene is TRBV25-1, the J gene TRBJ2-7; possibly TRBD2 for D (6 bases). The specimen was PBMCs. The CDR3 sequence: CASRPGLLLGSYEQYF. CDR3 sequence (DNA): TGTGCCAGCAGGCCGGGACTCCTCTTAGGGTCCTACGAGCAGTACTTC.